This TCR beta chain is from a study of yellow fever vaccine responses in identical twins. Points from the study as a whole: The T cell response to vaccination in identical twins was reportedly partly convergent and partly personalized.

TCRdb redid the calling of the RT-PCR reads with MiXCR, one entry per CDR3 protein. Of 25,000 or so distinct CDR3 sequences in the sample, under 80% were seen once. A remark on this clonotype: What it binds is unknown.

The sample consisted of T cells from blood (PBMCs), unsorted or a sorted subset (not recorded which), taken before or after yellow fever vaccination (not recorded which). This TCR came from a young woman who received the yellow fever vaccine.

The CDR3 is CATSRDEGSEYNEQFF. The CDR3 nucleotides read TGTGCCACCAGCAGAGATGAGGGGTCCGAGTACAATGAGCAGTTCTTC. The chain joins TRBV15 to TRBJ2-1, with D tentatively TRBD1 or TRBD2 (5 bases each). Trimming took off 0 bases at V and 4 bases at J, with 13 bases between the two ends. This CDR3 region has 16 residues. The germline V gene has CDR1 LNHNV and CDR2 YYDKDF (reference sequence).